The following is a T cell receptor beta chain sequence with its context. It has no known antigen specificity. No much larger clonotype is one base removed from it; base qualities were not supplied. Patients with a history of autoimmune disease or receiving systemic immunosuppression were excluded from the trial. Peripheral blood for TCR sequencing was drawn from every dose cohort at baseline, at cycle 4 day 1 and at cycle 7 day 1. The samples were drawn from a first-in-human, open-label, multicenter phase I dose-escalation trial of ivuxolimab. Adults with locally advanced or metastatic head and neck squamous cell, hepatocellular, melanoma or renal cell carcinoma were enrolled in the trial. Before TCR sequencing, CD4+ T cells and CD8+ T cells were sorted from peripheral blood as separate populations. This sample is drawn from a study of OX40 agonist ivuxolimab in advanced cancers. General notes on the study: Ivuxolimab was a fully human IgG2 agonistic monoclonal antibody targeting the costimulatory receptor OX40 (CD134). Of the roughly 50 dose-escalation patients, hepatocellular carcinoma was present in approximately 20, melanoma in approximately 15, renal cell carcinoma in 9 and head and neck cancer in 9. Prior anti-PD-1, anti-PD-L1 or anti-CTLA-4 therapy was permitted, and checkpoint inhibitors had been received by roughly 40% of dose-escalation patients. The point of sequencing TCRbeta in the periphery was to test whether ivuxolimab changed TCR sequence diversity and drove clonal T-cell expansion. The paper describes the monotherapy dose-escalation part (N = 52 patients) of the phase I trial of ivuxolimab. Partial responses occurred in three dose-escalation patients, of whom one had hepatocellular carcinoma and two had cutaneous melanoma. Intravenous ivuxolimab was administered to patients every 2 weeks at six dose levels: 0.01, 0.1, 0.3, 1.5, 3 and 10 mg/kg. The dose-escalation cohort was almost 85% male with a mean age of roughly 62 years, ranging from roughly 20 to 85. Points the paper makes about the study in general: Antigen specificity was not determined for the clonally expanded peripheral T cells. In partial responders in the 0.1-3.0 mg/kg groups, normalized peripheral clonal expansion was found to be among the lowest, especially among CD8+ T cells. At doses of 0.1 to 3.0 mg/kg, clonal expansion of both CD4+ and CD8+ T cells in blood was seen between baseline and week 6. On average, CD8+ T cells showed more expanded clones than CD4+ T cells after ivuxolimab. Low levels of normalized T-cell clonal expansion were also seen in some nonresponding patients.

For sequencing of the TCRbeta CDR3 region, genomic DNA was extracted from the sorted cells. The immunoSEQ Assay was used for sequencing of TCRbeta CDR3 regions. As stored in TCRdb, this immuneACCESS dataset retains in-frame rearrangements with V and J assigned. A fraction of the clones does not appear; measured against another copy, unresolved V genes explain less than half of the discrepancy, and the remainder lacks a known reason. The sample table lists around 95,000 clones, around 91% of them with a count of one. The top ten constitute around 0.16% of the sample. This receptor was obtained from an adult with an advanced solid tumor such as melanoma, head and neck, liver or kidney cancer. This sample comprised CD4+ or CD8+ T cells sorted from blood, obtained in a trial of the OX40 agonist ivuxolimab.

The CDR3 has the sequence CASSSSYISYEQYF. The DNA reads TGTGCCAGCAGCAGCAGTTACATCTCCTACGAGCAGTACTTC. The V and J segments used are TRBV27 and TRBJ2-7; the D gene cannot be resolved reliably. V and J lose 6 bases and 0 bases, and a span of 12 bases separates them. The CDR3 holds 14 amino acids from the cysteine to the phenylalanine. Kept here is only the CDR3 DNA, which spans 42 bases and is read in frame from base 1. As encoded in the germline V gene (reference sequence), CDR1 is MNHEY while CDR2 is SMNVEV.